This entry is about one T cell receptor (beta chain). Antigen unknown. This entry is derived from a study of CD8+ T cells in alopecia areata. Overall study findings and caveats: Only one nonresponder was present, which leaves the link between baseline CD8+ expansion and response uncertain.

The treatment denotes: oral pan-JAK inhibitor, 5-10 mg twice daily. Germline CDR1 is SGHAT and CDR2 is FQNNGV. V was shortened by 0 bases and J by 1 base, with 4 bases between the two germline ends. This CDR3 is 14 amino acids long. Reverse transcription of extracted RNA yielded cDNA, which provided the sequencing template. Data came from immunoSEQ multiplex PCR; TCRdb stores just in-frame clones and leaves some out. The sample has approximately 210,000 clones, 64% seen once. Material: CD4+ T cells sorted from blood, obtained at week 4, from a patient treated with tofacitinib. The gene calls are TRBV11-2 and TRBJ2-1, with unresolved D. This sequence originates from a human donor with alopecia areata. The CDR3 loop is CASSLDLSYNEQFF. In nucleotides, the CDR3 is TGTGCCAGCAGCTTAGATCTATCCTACAATGAGCAGTTCTTC.